This TCR beta chain came from a study of T cells after yellow fever vaccination. As for the study in general: The SMART-Seq v4 Ultra Low Input method served to prepare the low-cell-number fractions. Whole-study results and caveats: Post-booster repertoires contained most primary-vaccination clones again (almost 97% CD4, approximately 88% CD8).

Template-switching 5'RACE yielded the TCR cDNA; a universal primer site and UMIs were added in the process. One entry per CDR3 protein, called by TCRdb with MiXCR from the 5' RACE reads. Among tens of thousands of distinct CDR3 sequences, 10% to 15% were seen once, and the ten largest hold just under 25%. There are a few counts of this clonotype. V lost 0 bases to trimming and J lost 4 bases, with 18 bases between them. The CDR3 is 17 amino acids. Germline V CDR1 and CDR2: SEHNR, FQNEAQ (reference sequence). The receptor comes from a man aged 18 to 30 who received the YFV17D yellow fever vaccine. The rearrangement links TRBV7-9 to TRBJ1-1, with a tentative D call TRBD1 (5 bases). The material sequenced was CD8+ T cells not binding an NS4B(214-222) dextramer, sorted from PBMCs, taken about 21 days after the first yellow fever vaccination. The CDR3 protein is CASSLARGPESPTEAFF. As DNA, the CDR3 is TGTGCCAGCAGCTTAGCGAGGGGCCCTGAAAGCCCCACTGAAGCTTTCTTT.